One T cell receptor beta chain is described in this entry. The PCR was carried out with 60 Vbeta primers and 13 Jbeta primers. The data were produced by immunoSEQ multiplex PCR, yet TCRdb's version contains in-frame clones alone and is incomplete. The table includes about 110,000 clones, about 70% detected once. Germline CDR1 reads GTSNPN; CDR2 reads SVGIG (reference sequence). The CDR3 runs 12 residues. This entry is derived from a study of cytomegalovirus exposure and HLA in healthy donors. Material for sequencing was PBMCs. The sequence was collected from a woman aged 25-40 years in good health and CMV-seronegative. This chain links TRBV30 with TRBJ2-5, with D maybe TRBD1 (5 bases). TRBJ2-7 matches the DNA end more closely, so the J call is doubtful. CDR3 amino acids: CAWSVTAYEQYF. CDR3 DNA sequence: TGTGCCTGGAGTGTGACAGCCTACGAGCAGTACTTC.